The sequence of this T cell receptor (beta chain) was determined in a study of shared clonotypes between healthy human individuals. Sequencing used immunoSEQ multiplex PCR; TCRdb keeps in-frame clones, though not all of them. Among approximately 2.5 million clones listed, approximately 93% were seen once. This clone was recorded once. The J segment lost 4 bases and the V segment lost 6 bases, leaving 12 bases of the junction unmatched. The germline V gene has CDR1 MDHEN and CDR2 SYDVKM. The CDR3 consists of 17 residues. The sequence derives from a man aged 18 to 29 in good health. Some clones in this sample may be carry-over from other donors' samples. This chain joins TRBV28 and TRBJ2-2, with 9 bases lining up with TRBD1. The sample consisted of naive CD4+ T cells from PBMCs. Stated subset: CD45RA+ positively selected. CDR3 coding DNA: TGTGCCAGCAGCCCCAACCTAGGGACAGGGAGCACCGGGGAGCTGTTTTTT. It encodes CASSPNLGTGSTGELFF.